The entry that follows covers one T cell receptor beta chain sequence. Data came from immunoSEQ multiplex PCR; TCRdb stores just in-frame clones and leaves some out. Counted here are some 140,000 clones, around 80% occurring once; the ten biggest clones make up 3.5% to 4.5%. The source of the sample is a study of blood T cell repertoires in COVID-19. Sequencing was performed on peripheral blood. This sequence was found in a man between 60 and 70 years old with acute or convalescent COVID-19.

In DNA form, the CDR3 reads TGTGCCAGCAGTGCCAGGACAGGGGGCGCCTATGGCTACACCTTC. Encoded protein: CASSARTGGAYGYTF. The chain is built from TRBV6-2 or TRBV6-3 and TRBJ1-2; the match to TRBD1 covers 11 bases. Germline V gene sequence: CDR1 MNHEY, CDR2 SVGEGT. The CDR3 extends over 15 amino acids. The V and J ends lost 5 bases and 4 bases, in that order; junction bases with no gene match: 6.